A selection of T cell receptor beta chains follows, all from one sample in a study of T cells in tuberculosis. Clones were sequenced by immunoSEQ multiplex PCR, and TCRdb holds only the in-frame ones, with some missing. The top ten clones hold 6.2% of a sample with about 34,000 clones, approximately 97% of them seen once. Sequenced: PBMCs. The receptors were sampled from a donor aged 10 to 29 with latent tuberculosis or without tuberculosis infection. Both conserved end residues are part of each CDR3. The D gene is left open where the match is weak. Part of the rows lack a size; the others show once, few, many or a class for expanded clones.

TRBJ2-4 | - | TRBV10-3 | - | CAISGTEKNIQYF
TRBJ2-3 | - | TRBV9 | once | CASSVVSGSTDTQYF
TRBJ2-1 | - | TRBV29-1 | - | CSVGPSASSYNEQFF
TRBJ1-2 | TRBD1 | TRBV9 | - | CASSAGRDRENYGYTF
TRBJ1-3 | TRBD1 | TRBV4-1 | - | CASSPTPNRGSGNTIYF
TRBJ1-1 | - | TRBV2 | - | CAPVSRGGVTEAFF
TRBJ2-5 | TRBD1 | TRBV6-5 | - | CASSSSGQGETQYF
TRBJ2-5 | - | TRBV5-1 | - | CASSSDTSAGETQYF
TRBJ1-2 | - | TRBV5-1 | - | CASSLGWDIQGYTF
TRBJ2-5 | - | TRBV2 | - | CASGRALPRETQYF
TRBJ2-1 | TRBD2 | TRBV5-6 | - | CASSFLLADYNEQFF